The rows below give T cell receptor beta chains drawn from one sample of a study of CD8+ T cells in alopecia areata. Only in-frame clones appear in the TCRdb table, and some are missing; sequencing was by immunoSEQ multiplex PCR. The data contain about 250,000 clones, approximately 60% of them singletons. This sample comprised CD4+ T cells sorted from blood, obtained around week 54, from a patient treated with tofacitinib. Receptors were obtained from a human donor with alopecia areata. Both conserved end residues are part of each CDR3. The D gene is left open where the match is weak. Size is stated for part of the rows, as once, few or many counts, or as a class when the clone is expanded.

J: TRBJ2-5
V: TRBV30
size: few
D: TRBD2
CDR3: CAWSGRRTSGVRETQYF
DNA: TGTGCCTGGTCGGGGAGGAGGACTAGCGGGGTCCGGGAGACCCAGTACTTC

J: TRBJ1-2
V: TRBV30
size: .
D: .
CDR3: CAWRSEMPNYGYTF
DNA: TGTGCCTGGCGTTCGGAGATGCCTAACTATGGCTACACCTTC

J: TRBJ2-5
V: TRBV15
size: .
D: .
CDR3: CATSRDAETQYF
DNA: TGTGCCACCAGCAGAGATGCAGAGACCCAGTACTTC

J: TRBJ2-1
V: TRBV5-1
size: .
D: .
CDR3: CASSPLAGTYNEQFF
DNA: TGCGCCAGCAGCCCACTGGCGGGTACTTACAATGAGCAGTTCTTC

J: TRBJ2-1
V: TRBV7-9
size: few
D: TRBD2
CDR3: CASSGSSGGPYNEQFF
DNA: TGTGCCAGCAGCGGTAGTAGCGGGGGGCCCTACAATGAGCAGTTCTTC

J: TRBJ2-5
V: TRBV29-1
size: .
D: .
CDR3: CSVVDSTQETQYF
DNA: TGCAGCGTTGTAGACAGTACGCAAGAGACCCAGTACTTC

J: TRBJ2-5
V: TRBV29-1
size: .
D: .
CDR3: CSVLRGLGGETQYF
DNA: TGCAGCGTTCTCCGGGGCTTAGGCGGAGAGACCCAGTACTTC

J: TRBJ1-2
V: TRBV30
size: .
D: .
CDR3: CAWSGTGMVYGYTF
DNA: TGTGCCTGGAGTGGAACAGGGATGGTCTATGGCTACACCTTC

J: TRBJ1-2
V: TRBV5-1
size: .
D: .
CDR3: CASSAGTNSIYGYTF
DNA: TGCGCCAGCAGCGCGGGAACCAATTCGATCTATGGCTACACCTTC

J: TRBJ2-2
V: TRBV29-1
size: once
D: .
CDR3: CSVGDPQPGELFF
DNA: TGCAGCGTTGGAGACCCCCAGCCCGGGGAGCTGTTTTTT

J: TRBJ2-1
V: TRBV11-1
size: .
D: TRBD1
CDR3: CASSYDRVGNEQFF
DNA: TGTGCCAGCAGCTATGACAGGGTGGGCAATGAGCAGTTCTTC

J: TRBJ2-5
V: TRBV29-1
size: .
D: .
CDR3: CSVGTPQETQYF
DNA: TGCAGCGTTGGGACTCCCCAAGAGACCCAGTACTTC

J: TRBJ2-7
V: TRBV30
size: .
D: TRBD1
CDR3: CAWSVQTGMFNEQYF
DNA: TGTGCCTGGAGTGTACAGACAGGGATGTTCAACGAGCAGTACTTC

J: TRBJ2-5
V: TRBV11-2
size: .
D: TRBD1
CDR3: CASSPTGTGVMETQYF
DNA: TGTGCCAGCAGCCCCACCGGGACAGGGGTTATGGAGACCCAGTACTTC

J: TRBJ1-2
V: TRBV27
size: .
D: .
CDR3: CASSPTPPPLDYGYTF
DNA: TGTGCCAGCAGTCCGACCCCACCCCCCTTGGACTATGGCTACACCTTC

J: TRBJ1-2
V: TRBV30
size: .
D: .
CDR3: CAWSAARGVGGYTF
DNA: TGTGCCTGGAGTGCCGCCAGGGGAGTAGGTGGCTACACCTTC

J: TRBJ1-2
V: TRBV29-1
size: .
D: .
CDR3: CSVEQGLDGYTF
DNA: TGCAGCGTAGAGCAGGGGCTGGATGGCTACACCTTC

J: TRBJ2-5
V: TRBV5-1
size: .
D: .
CDR3: CASSFGAEETQYF
DNA: TGCGCCAGCAGCTTCGGGGCCGAGGAGACCCAGTACTTC

J: TRBJ1-1
V: TRBV30
size: .
D: TRBD1
CDR3: CAWRPPGGGTEAFF
DNA: TGTGCCTGGAGGCCCCCAGGGGGCGGCACTGAAGCTTTCTTT

J: TRBJ2-3
V: TRBV5-6
size: .
D: TRBD1
CDR3: CASSTGQGTDTQYF
DNA: TGTGCCAGCAGCACTGGACAGGGGACAGATACGCAGTATTTT

J: TRBJ2-7
V: TRBV6-5
size: .
D: .
CDR3: CASSYSLGYEQYF
DNA: TGTGCCAGCAGTTACTCGTTGGGATACGAGCAGTACTTC

J: TRBJ2-3
V: TRBV6-1
size: few
D: TRBD2
CDR3: CASSEGTSGDDTQYF
DNA: TGTGCCAGCAGTGAAGGGACTAGCGGTGATGATACGCAGTATTTT

J: TRBJ2-3
V: TRBV30
size: .
D: .
CDR3: CAWLGTSTDTQYF
DNA: TGTGCCTGGCTAGGTACAAGCACAGATACGCAGTATTTT

J: TRBJ1-6
V: TRBV7-2
size: few
D: .
CDR3: CASSFPTGSSYNSPLHF
DNA: TGTGCCAGCAGCTTTCCCACAGGGAGCTCCTATAATTCACCCCTCCACTTT

J: TRBJ2-1
V: TRBV27
size: .
D: TRBD2
CDR3: CASSPRLAGGHNEQFF
DNA: TGTGCCAGCAGTCCGCGACTAGCGGGGGGGCATAATGAGCAGTTCTTC

J: TRBJ2-3
V: TRBV30
size: once
D: .
CDR3: CAWSPGVAPYF
DNA: TGTGCCTGGAGTCCCGGCGTAGCTCCGTATTTT

J: TRBJ1-6
V: TRBV19
size: .
D: .
CDR3: CASSLQANSPLHF
DNA: TGTGCCAGTAGTCTCCAGGCGAATTCACCCCTCCACTTT

J: TRBJ1-6
V: TRBV7-2
size: .
D: .
CDR3: CASSLGLIAGHSPLHF
DNA: TGTGCCAGCAGCTTAGGACTTATCGCGGGGCATTCACCCCTCCACTTT

J: TRBJ2-6
V: TRBV19
size: .
D: TRBD1
CDR3: CASRPGRDRGGGANVLTF
DNA: TGTGCCAGTAGACCGGGGCGGGACAGGGGAGGTGGGGCCAACGTCCTGACTTTC

J: TRBJ2-5
V: TRBV5-4
size: .
D: TRBD1
CDR3: CASSMGQGWETQYF
DNA: TGTGCCAGCAGCATGGGACAGGGGTGGGAGACCCAGTACTTC

J: TRBJ2-7
V: TRBV5-1
size: .
D: TRBD1
CDR3: CASARTGGNHEQYF
DNA: TGCGCCAGCGCCCGGACAGGGGGAAACCACGAGCAGTACTTC

J: TRBJ1-2
V: TRBV29-1
size: .
D: .
CDR3: CSVEGTVGYTF
DNA: TGCAGCGTTGAAGGGACAGTTGGCTACACCTTC

J: TRBJ2-5
V: TRBV10-3
size: .
D: .
CDR3: CAISDRRGEETQYF
DNA: TGTGCCATCAGTGATCGACGGGGAGAAGAGACCCAGTACTTC

J: TRBJ2-7
V: TRBV7-2
size: .
D: TRBD1
CDR3: CASSSYGTGREQYF
DNA: TGTGCCAGCAGCTCCTACGGGACAGGGAGAGAGCAGTACTTC

J: TRBJ2-3
V: TRBV7-2
size: few
D: .
CDR3: CASSLDGNTDTQYF
DNA: TGTGCCAGCAGCTTGGACGGAAACACAGATACGCAGTATTTT

J: TRBJ2-5
V: TRBV5-1
size: .
D: .
CDR3: CASSSRDLRETQYF
DNA: TGCGCCAGCAGCTCTCGGGACCTCCGGGAGACCCAGTACTTC

J: TRBJ2-2
V: TRBV19
size: .
D: .
CDR3: CASTTDPNTGELFF
DNA: TGTGCCAGTACTACCGACCCGAACACCGGGGAGCTGTTTTTT

J: TRBJ1-6
V: TRBV5-6
size: .
D: .
CDR3: CASSAGGSPLHF
DNA: TGTGCCAGCAGCGCCGGTGGATCACCCCTCCACTTT

J: TRBJ2-7
V: TRBV6-6
size: once
D: .
CDR3: CATSQGGYEQYF
DNA: TGTGCCACCTCACAGGGAGGGTACGAGCAGTACTTC

J: TRBJ1-1
V: TRBV29-1
size: .
D: .
CDR3: CSVEHSLEAFF
DNA: TGCAGCGTTGAACACAGCCTTGAAGCTTTCTTT

J: TRBJ2-5
V: TRBV30
size: .
D: TRBD2
CDR3: CAWSGRGGRQETQYF
DNA: TGTGCCTGGAGTGGACGGGGGGGCCGGCAAGAGACCCAGTACTTC

J: TRBJ2-5
V: TRBV7-9
size: .
D: TRBD2
CDR3: CASSPGLAGETQYF
DNA: TGTGCCAGCAGCCCGGGACTAGCGGGGGAGACCCAGTACTTC

J: TRBJ2-5
V: TRBV7-9
size: few
D: .
CDR3: CASSERLGAAQYF
DNA: TGTGCCAGCAGCGAACGGCTCGGGGCGGCCCAGTACTTC

J: TRBJ1-1
V: TRBV6-6
size: .
D: TRBD1
CDR3: CASSQQGRDTEAFF
DNA: TGTGCCAGCAGTCAACAGGGGAGGGACACTGAAGCTTTCTTT

J: TRBJ2-2
V: TRBV2
size: .
D: TRBD2
CDR3: CAVGGSGKDSNTGELFF
DNA: TGTGCCGTGGGCGGTAGCGGGAAAGATTCGAACACCGGGGAGCTGTTTTTT

J: TRBJ2-1
V: TRBV6-5
size: .
D: .
CDR3: CASTASGANEQFF
DNA: TGTGCCAGCACCGCCTCAGGTGCAAATGAGCAGTTCTTC

J: TRBJ2-5
V: TRBV4-3
size: .
D: TRBD2
CDR3: CASSQRLADQETQYF
DNA: TGCGCCAGCAGCCAGAGACTAGCGGACCAAGAGACCCAGTACTTC